The source of this T cell receptor (beta chain) is a study of T cell clonotyping in hematopoietic cell transplantation. Background on the study: Recipients' pretransplant samples followed cytoreduction. Study-level findings and limits: Pathologically expanded recipient clonotypes increased progressively from day 30 to day 180 as diversity fell. CD4 and CD8 repertoire contributions could not be separated without sorting.

Worth noting for this clone: Antigen unknown.

This CDR3 is built from 13 residues. In germline, CDR1 is SQVTM, CDR2 ANQGSEA. The trim removed 7 bases at V and 2 bases at J, leaving 4 bases unmatched. The method was immunoSEQ multiplex PCR; TCRdb's version includes in-frame clones alone and lacks a portion of them. Of around 27,000 clones listed, 60% to 80% are singletons. Time point described: recipient sample about 28 days before transplant, after cytoreduction. This receptor was identified in a man aged 50 to 59 with myelodysplastic syndrome. Some clones in this sample may be carry-over from other donors' samples. Material: peripheral blood mononuclear cells, obtained before stem cell transplant. The chain has TRBV29-1 and TRBJ1-3, with 8 bases lining up with TRBD1. The CDR3 loop reads CSAETGAGNTIYF. Written as DNA, the CDR3 is TGCAGCGCAGAGACAGGGGCTGGAAACACCATATATTTT.